Shown below are 11 T cell receptor beta chains from a single sample sequenced in a study of shared clonotypes between healthy human individuals. Naive CD8 cells lacked CD45RO, underwent positive selection for CCR7 and left out terminally differentiated effector memory CD45RA+ cells. This table comes from immunoSEQ multiplex PCR, and its TCRdb copy is limited to in-frame clones, with some not included. The table has approximately 600,000 clones, roughly 95% seen once. Sequences were obtained from naive CD8+ T cells sorted from blood. The origin of the receptors is a woman aged 30 to 39 in good health.

Concerning this clone: This CDR3 is also generated by other DNA sequences in the sample. This chain uses TRBV13 with TRBJ2-3, with no clear D. CDR1 is PRHDT and CDR2 is FYEKMQ in the germline V gene (reference sequence). Trimming took 0 bases from V and 3 from J, leaving 4 bases between them. There are 13 residues in the CDR3. The CDR3 here is CASSLGRTDTQYF. CDR3 DNA sequence: TGTGCCAGCAGCTTAGGTAGGACAGATACGCAGTATTTT.

V usage is TRBV28 and J usage is TRBJ1-2, with D unresolved. V was trimmed by 3 bases and J by 6 bases, leaving 14 bases between them. CDR3 length: 14 amino acids. CDR1 is MDHEN, CDR2 SYDVKM, per germline. CDR3 loop: CASSLKSYRDGYTF. CDR3 sequence (DNA): TGTGCCAGCAGTTTGAAATCCTACCGGGATGGCTACACCTTC.

This rearrangement joins TRBV28 to TRBJ2-2, with 8 positions matching TRBD2. Trimming cost V 7 bases and J 7 bases; bases outside gene matches: 11. CDR1 is MDHEN, CDR2 SYDVKM, per germline. There are 15 residues in the CDR3. The CDR3 sequence is CASIRGGRPGGELFF. The DNA for the CDR3 is TGTGCCAGCATTCGGGGCGGGAGGCCCGGCGGGGAGCTGTTTTTT. The variable domain in full, completed from reference TRBV28 and TRBJ2-2, reads DVKVTQSSRYLVKRTGEKVFLECVQDMDHENMFWYRQDPGLGLRLIYFSYDVKMKEKGDIPEGYSVSREKKERFSLILESASTNQTSMYLCASIRGGRPGGELFFGEGSRLTVL.

The chain has TRBV28 and TRBJ2-1, with D possibly matching TRBD1 (6 bases). CDR1 and CDR2 from the germline V gene are MDHEN and SYDVKM. The CDR3 spans 13 residues. V was shortened by 6 bases and J by 9 bases, with 15 bases between the two germline ends. The CDR3 loop is CASRSSGTPEQFF. CDR3 nucleotide sequence: TGTGCCAGCAGATCTTCTGGGACACCTGAGCAGTTCTTC.

The gene calls are TRBV28 and TRBJ1-1, with TRBD1 as a possible D gene (5 bases). V lost 6 bases and J lost 7, with 9 bases in between. This CDR3 contains 11 residues. Germline V gene sequence: CDR1 MDHEN, CDR2 SYDVKM. The CDR3 loop reads CASSRQGEAFF. DNA for the CDR3: TGTGCCAGCAGCAGGCAGGGTGAAGCTTTCTTT. Variable domain in full (rest from reference TRBV28 and TRBJ1-1): DVKVTQSSRYLVKRTGEKVFLECVQDMDHENMFWYRQDPGLGLRLIYFSYDVKMKEKGDIPEGYSVSREKKERFSLILESASTNQTSMYLCASSRQGEAFFGQGTRLTVV.

A note on this clone: The same CDR3 arises from other DNA sequences in this sample as well. J is TRBJ2-7 and V is TRBV5-4, with 8 bases fitting TRBD2. V shed 4 bases, J shed 3 bases, and the junction held 9 bases outside the gene matches. The CDR3 has 15 amino acids. CDR1 SGHNT and CDR2 YYREEE come from the germline V gene (reference sequence). The CDR3 bases are TGTGCCAGCAGCGCACCGGGACTAGGAATCTACGAGCAGTACTTC. Protein: CASSAPGLGIYEQYF. Filled out from reference TRBV5-4 and TRBJ2-7, the complete variable domain reads ETGVTQSPTHLIKTRGQQVTLRCSSQSGHNTVSWYQQALGQGPQFIFQYYREEENGRGNFPPRFSGLQFPNYSSELNVNALELDDSALYLCASSAPGLGIYEQYFGPGTRLTVT.

This CDR3 reads CASSNSVNTGELFF. DNA for the CDR3: TGTGCCAGCAGTAACTCAGTGAACACCGGGGAGCTGTTTTTT. V and J are TRBV6-1 and TRBJ2-2; D gene ambiguous. V shed 5 bases and J shed 1 base, with 8 bases lying between them. The CDR3 sequence is 14 residues long. From germline, CDR1 is MNHNS and CDR2 SASEGT.

On this clone: The sample has other DNA sequences that encode this CDR3 too. The chain is built from TRBV28 and TRBJ2-7; a weak D match, TRBD1 (6 bases). With 2 bases removed from V and 0 bases from J, the gap between germline ends came to 8 bases. CDR3 length: 14 amino acids. From germline, CDR1 is MDHEN and CDR2 SYDVKM. The CDR3 DNA reads as TGTGCCAGCAGTTTAAGGGGGAACTCCTACGAGCAGTACTTC. Its protein product is CASSLRGNSYEQYF.

This chain connects TRBV11-2 to TRBJ1-2; 7 bases agree with TRBD1. CDR1 SGHAT and CDR2 FQNNGV come from the germline V gene. This CDR3 is built from 16 residues. V shed 6 bases, J shed 7 bases, and the junction held 17 bases outside the gene matches. CDR3 DNA sequence: TGTGCCAGCAGATCCGGGACAGACACACCGGGGTCTGGCTACACCTTC. Translation gives CASRSGTDTPGSGYTF. The full variable domain, completed using reference TRBV11-2 and TRBJ1-2, is EAGVAQSPRYKIIEKRQSVAFWCNPISGHATLYWYQQILGQGPKLLIQFQNNGVVDDSQLPKDRFSAERLKGVDSTLKIQPAKLEDSAVYLCASRSGTDTPGSGYTFGSGTRLTVV.

The rearrangement uses TRBV28 and TRBJ1-1; weak D call: TRBD1 (5 bases). The CDR3 has 14 amino acids. The V gene's germline CDR1 is MDHEN and CDR2 SYDVKM. Trimming removed 9 bases at V and 4 bases at J, with 18 bases between. The CDR3: CASSPLRGFTEAFF. CDR3 nucleotides: TGTGCCAGTTCACCCTTGAGGGGTTTCACTGAAGCTTTCTTT.

The rearrangement links TRBV30 to TRBJ2-3; TRBD1 aligns across 8 bases. V gave up 6 bases and J gave up 3 bases; unmatched junction bases: 11. The CDR3 sequence is 15 residues long. Looked up from germline, CDR1 is GTSNPN and CDR2 is SVGIG (reference sequence). The CDR3 sequence: CACSRTGQGTDTQYF. For the CDR3, the DNA is TGTGCCTGTTCAAGGACAGGGCAAGGGACAGATACGCAGTATTTT. Full variable domain (remainder filled in from reference TRBV30 and TRBJ2-3): SQTIHQWPATLVQPVGSPLSLECTVEGTSNPNLYWYRQAAGRGLQLLFYSVGIGQISSEVPQNLSASRPQDRQFILSSKKLLLSDSGFYLCACSRTGQGTDTQYFGPGTRLTVL.